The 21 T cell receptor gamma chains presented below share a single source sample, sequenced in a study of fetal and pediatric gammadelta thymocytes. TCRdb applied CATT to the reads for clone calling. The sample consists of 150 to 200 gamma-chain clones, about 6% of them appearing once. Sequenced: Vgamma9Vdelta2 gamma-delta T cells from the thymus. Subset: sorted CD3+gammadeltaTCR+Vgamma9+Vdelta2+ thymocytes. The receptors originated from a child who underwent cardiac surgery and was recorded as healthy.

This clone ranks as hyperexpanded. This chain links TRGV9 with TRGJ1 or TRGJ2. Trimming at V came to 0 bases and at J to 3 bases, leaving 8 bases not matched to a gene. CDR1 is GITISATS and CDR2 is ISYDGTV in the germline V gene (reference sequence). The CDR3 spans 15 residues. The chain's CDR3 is CALWEVRGGYYKKLF. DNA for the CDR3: TGTGCCTTGTGGGAGGTGAGGGGAGGTTATTATAAGAAACTCTTT.

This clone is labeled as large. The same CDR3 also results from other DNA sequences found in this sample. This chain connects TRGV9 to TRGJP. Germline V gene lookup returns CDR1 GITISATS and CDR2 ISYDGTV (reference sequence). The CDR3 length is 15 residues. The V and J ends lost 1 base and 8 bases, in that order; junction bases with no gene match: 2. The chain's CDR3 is CALWEVQLGKKIKVF. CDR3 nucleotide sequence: TGTGCCTTGTGGGAGGTCCAGTTGGGCAAAAAAATCAAGGTATTT.

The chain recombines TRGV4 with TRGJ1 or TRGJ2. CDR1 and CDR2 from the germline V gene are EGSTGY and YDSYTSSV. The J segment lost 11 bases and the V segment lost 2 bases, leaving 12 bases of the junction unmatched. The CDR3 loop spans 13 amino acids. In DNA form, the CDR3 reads TGTGCCACCTGGGATGAAGGTGTTGAGGAGAAACTCTTT. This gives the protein CATWDEGVEEKLF.

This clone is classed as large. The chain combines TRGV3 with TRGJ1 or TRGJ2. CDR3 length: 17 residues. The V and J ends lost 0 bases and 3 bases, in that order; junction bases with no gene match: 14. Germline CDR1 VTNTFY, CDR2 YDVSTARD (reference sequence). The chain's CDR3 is CATWDRLISNFYYKKLF. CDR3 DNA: TGTGCCACCTGGGACAGGCTTATATCCAACTTTTATTATAAGAAACTCTTT.

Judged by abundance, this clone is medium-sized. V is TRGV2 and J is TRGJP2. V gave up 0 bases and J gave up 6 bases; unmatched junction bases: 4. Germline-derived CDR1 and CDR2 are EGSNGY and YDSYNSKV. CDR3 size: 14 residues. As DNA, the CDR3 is TGTGCCACCTGGGACGGGAGTTGTGATTGGATCAAGACGTTT. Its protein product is CATWDGSCDWIKTF.

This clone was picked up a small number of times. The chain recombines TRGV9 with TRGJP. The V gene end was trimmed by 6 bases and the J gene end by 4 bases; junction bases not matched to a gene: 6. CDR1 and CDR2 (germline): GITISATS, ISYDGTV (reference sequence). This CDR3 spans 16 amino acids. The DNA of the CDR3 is TGTGCCTTGTGGAGGCCTCAAGAGTTGGGCAAAAAAATCAAGGTATTT. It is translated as CALWRPQELGKKIKVF.

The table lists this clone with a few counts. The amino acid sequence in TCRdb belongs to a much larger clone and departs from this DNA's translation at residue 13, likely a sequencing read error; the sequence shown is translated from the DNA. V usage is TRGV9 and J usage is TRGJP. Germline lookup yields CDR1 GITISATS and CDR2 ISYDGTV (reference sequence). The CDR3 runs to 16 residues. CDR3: CALWEVQELGKKNKVF. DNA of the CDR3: TGTGCCTTGTGGGAGGTGCAAGAGTTGGGCAAAAAAAACAAGGTATTT.

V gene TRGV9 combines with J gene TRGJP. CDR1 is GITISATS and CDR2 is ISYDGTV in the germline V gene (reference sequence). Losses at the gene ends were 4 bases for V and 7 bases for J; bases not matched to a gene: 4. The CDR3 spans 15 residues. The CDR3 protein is CALWDCELGKKIKVF. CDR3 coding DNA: TGTGCCTTGTGGGACTGCGAGTTGGGCAAAAAAATCAAGGTATTT.

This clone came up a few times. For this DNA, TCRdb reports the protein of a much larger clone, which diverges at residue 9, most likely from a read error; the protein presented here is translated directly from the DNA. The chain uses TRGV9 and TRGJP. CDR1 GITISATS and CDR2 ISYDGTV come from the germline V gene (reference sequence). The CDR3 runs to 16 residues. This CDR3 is CALWEVQEFGKKIKVF. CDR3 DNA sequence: TGTGCCTTGTGGGAGGTGCAAGAGTTTGGCAAAAAAATCAAGGTATTT.

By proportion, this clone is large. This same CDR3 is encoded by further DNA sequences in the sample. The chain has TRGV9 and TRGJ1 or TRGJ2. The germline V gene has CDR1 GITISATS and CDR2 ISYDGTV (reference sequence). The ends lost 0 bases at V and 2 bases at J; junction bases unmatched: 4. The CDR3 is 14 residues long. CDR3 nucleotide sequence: TGTGCCTTGTGGGAGGTGACCCATTATTATAAGAAACTCTTT. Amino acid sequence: CALWEVTHYYKKLF.

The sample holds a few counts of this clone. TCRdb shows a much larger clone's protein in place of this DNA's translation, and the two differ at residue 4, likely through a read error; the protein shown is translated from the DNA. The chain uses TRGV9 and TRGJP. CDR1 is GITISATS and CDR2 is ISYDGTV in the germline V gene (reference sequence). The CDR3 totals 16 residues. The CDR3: CALCEVQELGKKIKVF. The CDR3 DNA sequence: TGTGCCTTGTGTGAGGTGCAAGAGTTGGGCAAAAAAATCAAGGTATTT.

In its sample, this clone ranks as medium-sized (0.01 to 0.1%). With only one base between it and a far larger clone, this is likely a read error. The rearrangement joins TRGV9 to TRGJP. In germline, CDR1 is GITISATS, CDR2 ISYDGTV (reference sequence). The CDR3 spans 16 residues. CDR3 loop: CALWEVQELDKKIKVF. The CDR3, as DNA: TGTGCCTTGTGGGAGGTGCAAGAGTTGGACAAAAAAATCAAGGTATTT.

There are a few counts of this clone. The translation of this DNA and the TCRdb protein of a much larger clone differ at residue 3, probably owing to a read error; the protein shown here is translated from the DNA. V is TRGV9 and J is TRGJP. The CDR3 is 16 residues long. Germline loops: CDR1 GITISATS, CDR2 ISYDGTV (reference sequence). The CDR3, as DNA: TGTGCCGTGTGGGAGGTGCAAGAGTTGGGCAAAAAAATCAAGGTATTT. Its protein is CAVWEVQELGKKIKVF.

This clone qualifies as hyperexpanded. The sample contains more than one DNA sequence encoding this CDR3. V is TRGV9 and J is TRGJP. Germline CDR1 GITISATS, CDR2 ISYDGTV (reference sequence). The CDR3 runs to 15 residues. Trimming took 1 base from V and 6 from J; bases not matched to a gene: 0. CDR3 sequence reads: CALWEVELGKKIKVF. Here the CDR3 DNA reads TGTGCCTTGTGGGAGGTAGAGTTGGGCAAAAAAATCAAGGTATTT.

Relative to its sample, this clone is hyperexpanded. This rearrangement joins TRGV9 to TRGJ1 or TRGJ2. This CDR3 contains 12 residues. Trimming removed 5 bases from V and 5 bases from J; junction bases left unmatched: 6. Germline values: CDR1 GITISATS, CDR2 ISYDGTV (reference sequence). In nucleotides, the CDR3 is TGTGCCTTGTGGGGGGATCATTATAAGAAACTCTTT. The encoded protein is CALWGDHYKKLF.

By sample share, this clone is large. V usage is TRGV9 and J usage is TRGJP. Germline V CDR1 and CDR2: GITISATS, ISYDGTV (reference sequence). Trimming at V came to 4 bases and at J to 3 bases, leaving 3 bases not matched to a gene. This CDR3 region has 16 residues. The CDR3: CALWDLQELGKKIKVF. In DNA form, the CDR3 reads TGTGCCTTGTGGGATCTGCAAGAGTTGGGCAAAAAAATCAAGGTATTT.

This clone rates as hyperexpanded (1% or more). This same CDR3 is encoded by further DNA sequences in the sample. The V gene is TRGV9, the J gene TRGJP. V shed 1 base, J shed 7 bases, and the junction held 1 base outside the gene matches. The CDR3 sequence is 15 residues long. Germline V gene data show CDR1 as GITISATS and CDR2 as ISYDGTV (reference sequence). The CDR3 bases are TGTGCCTTGTGGGAGGTCGAGTTGGGCAAAAAAATCAAGGTATTT. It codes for CALWEVELGKKIKVF.

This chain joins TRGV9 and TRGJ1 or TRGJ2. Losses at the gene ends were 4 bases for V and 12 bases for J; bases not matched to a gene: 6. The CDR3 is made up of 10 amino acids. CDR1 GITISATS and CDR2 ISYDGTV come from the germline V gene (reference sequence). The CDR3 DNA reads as TGTGCCTTGTGGGAAGTATGGAAACTCTTT. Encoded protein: CALWEVWKLF.

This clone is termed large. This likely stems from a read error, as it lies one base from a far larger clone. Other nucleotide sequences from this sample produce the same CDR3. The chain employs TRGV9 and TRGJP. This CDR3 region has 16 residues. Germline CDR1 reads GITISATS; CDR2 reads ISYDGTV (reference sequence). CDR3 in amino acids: CALWEVQELGKKIKVF. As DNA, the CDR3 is TGTGCCTTATGGGAGGTGCAAGAGTTGGGCAAAAAAATCAAGGTATTT.

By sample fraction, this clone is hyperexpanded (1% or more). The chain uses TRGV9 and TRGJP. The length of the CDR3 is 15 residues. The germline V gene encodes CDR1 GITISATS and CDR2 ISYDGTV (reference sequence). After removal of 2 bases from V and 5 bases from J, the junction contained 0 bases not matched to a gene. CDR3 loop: CALWEEELGKKIKVF. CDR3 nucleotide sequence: TGTGCCTTGTGGGAGGAAGAGTTGGGCAAAAAAATCAAGGTATTT.

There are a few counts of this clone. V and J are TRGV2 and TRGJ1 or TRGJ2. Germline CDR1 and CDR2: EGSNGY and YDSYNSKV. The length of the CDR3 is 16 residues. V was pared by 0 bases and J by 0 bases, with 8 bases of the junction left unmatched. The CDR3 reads CATWDGPNENYYKKLF. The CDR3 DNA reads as TGTGCCACCTGGGACGGGCCAAATGAGAATTATTATAAGAAACTCTTT.